The 24 T cell receptor beta chains below all came from one sample that was sequenced in a study of T cells in Graves' hyperthyroidism and ophthalmopathy. Amplification targeted TCR beta CDR3 regions from RNA transcripts. The HTBI set primed first-round TCR CDR3 RT-PCR. Using its own MiXCR run on the multiplex PCR reads, TCRdb lists one record per CDR3 protein. The table has hundreds of thousands of distinct CDR3 sequences, less than 15% seen once. Material: blood. The receptors come from a young woman with Graves' hyperthyroidism.

This clonotype was seen many times. The chain has TRBV18 and TRBJ1-4; D gene unclear. This CDR3 region has 15 residues. Germline loops: CDR1 KGHSH, CDR2 LQKENI. The germline V and J ends were trimmed by 3 bases and 0 bases, with 8 bases remaining between them. The CDR3: CASSPSPATNEKLFF. The CDR3 DNA reads TGTGCCAGCTCACCTTCCCCGGCAACTAATGAAAAACTGTTTTTT.

The chain employs TRBV14 and TRBJ2-1, with D perhaps being TRBD1 or TRBD2 (6 bases each). Germline V gene data show CDR1 as SGHDN and CDR2 as FVKESK. Trimming shortened V by 3 bases and J by 8 bases, and 17 bases separated the two germline ends. This CDR3 contains 15 residues. CDR3 loop: CASSQAEGGRDEQFF. CDR3 bases: TGTGCCAGCAGCCAGGCAGAGGGGGGAAGGGATGAGCAGTTCTTC.

This clonotype occurred many times. V gene TRBV27 combines with J gene TRBJ1-2, with TRBD1 identical over 9 bases. Unmatched junction bases numbered 9, after V lost 3 bases and J lost 4 bases. This CDR3 spans 16 amino acids. CDR1 and CDR2 (germline): MNHEY, SMNVEV (reference sequence). CDR3 bases: TGTGCCAGCAGTTTTCTGGGGACAGGGATCAGCTATGGCTACACCTTC. Translated: CASSFLGTGISYGYTF.

This clonotype has just a few counts. The chain is built from TRBV4-1 and TRBJ2-7; either TRBD1 or TRBD2 may fit D (5 bases each). Germline V CDR1 and CDR2: MGHRA, YSYEKL. Trimming removed 3 bases at V and 0 bases at J, with 12 bases between. The CDR3 sequence is 15 residues long. In DNA form, the CDR3 reads TGCGCCAGCAGCCATGGGACGGTCACCTCCTACGAGCAGTACTTC. Protein product: CASSHGTVTSYEQYF.

This clonotype has only a few counts. The J gene is TRBJ1-1, the V gene TRBV6-1; 9 bases fit TRBD1. V shed 7 bases, J shed 8 bases, and the junction held 11 bases outside the gene matches. CDR3 length: 14 amino acids. Germline V lookup: CDR1 MNHNS, CDR2 SASEGT. This chain's CDR3 is CASTPPADRGEAFF. For the CDR3, the DNA is TGTGCCAGCACCCCTCCGGCGGACAGGGGAGAAGCTTTCTTT.

This clonotype has at least ten counts. The V call is TRBV6-2 or TRBV6-3, the J call TRBJ2-1; perhaps TRBD1 as D (5 bases). The ends were cut back, 5 bases at V and 2 bases at J, with 16 bases in the middle. There are 16 residues in the CDR3. CDR1 is MNHEY and CDR2 is SVGEGT in the germline V gene. CDR3 coding DNA: TGTGCCAGCAGTCCGACGCTCCTGGGGCCCTACAATGAGCAGTTCTTC. It yields the protein CASSPTLLGPYNEQFF.

V and J are TRBV9 and TRBJ2-3; 9 bases map to TRBD1. The V gene end was trimmed by 4 bases and the J gene end by 5 bases; junction bases not matched to a gene: 8. Germline V gene data show CDR1 as SGDLS and CDR2 as YYNGEE. The CDR3 runs 15 residues. Here the CDR3 reads CASSFSGQGIDTQYF. CDR3 coding DNA: TGTGCCAGCAGCTTCTCGGGACAGGGAATAGATACGCAGTATTTT.

This clonotype was seen ten or more times. The chain combines TRBV7-9 with TRBJ2-7, with a weak D call TRBD1 (6 bases). Trimming stripped 0 bases from V and 6 bases from J, with 15 bases between. Germline values: CDR1 SEHNR, CDR2 FQNEAQ (reference sequence). The CDR3 is made up of 15 amino acids. CDR3 bases: TGTGCCAGCAGCTTAGCGCGACAGGCGATTGGCGAGCAGTACTTC. Translating it yields CASSLARQAIGEQYF.

This clonotype was recorded a few times. This chain joins TRBV4-2 and TRBJ2-1; 12 bases agree with TRBD2. Germline assignment: CDR1 LGHNA and CDR2 YNFKEQ. Trimming at V came to 0 bases and at J to 14 bases, leaving 8 bases not matched to a gene. The CDR3 spans 15 residues. CDR3 coding DNA: TGTGCCAGCAGCCAAGAGAGCACTAGCGGGAGGTGGAAGTTCTTC. This encodes CASSQESTSGRWKFF.

Turning to this clonotype: The junction shows a germline mismatch at one end, possibly a read error. J is TRBJ2-7 and V is TRBV2, with TRBD1 matching 7 bases. Germline CDR1 reads SNHLY; CDR2 reads FYNNEI. This CDR3 is 13 amino acids long. Written as DNA, the CDR3 is TGTGCCAGCATGGGGGACAGCATCTACAAGCAGTACTTC. It yields the protein CASMGDSIYKQYF.

There are many counts of this clonotype. V and J are TRBV28 and TRBJ1-6; tentatively, D is TRBD1 (5 bases). Trimming shortened V by 6 bases and J by 10 bases, and 22 bases separated the two germline ends. Germline-derived CDR1 and CDR2 are MDHEN and SYDVKM. CDR3 length: 16 amino acids. The CDR3 nucleotides read TGTGCCAGCAGCCATTCCACAGGTATAGGCGAATCACCCCTCCACTTT. This encodes CASSHSTGIGESPLHF.

CDR3 in DNA: TGTGCCAGCAGCAGGGGCGGGACAACCTACAATGAGCAGTTCTTC. Its translation is CASSRGGTTYNEQFF. This rearrangement joins TRBV6-2 or TRBV6-3 to TRBJ2-1; the D gene could be TRBD1 or TRBD2 (6 bases each). Germline CDR1 and CDR2: MNHEY and SVGEGT. The ends were cut back, 6 bases at V and 2 bases at J, with 14 bases in the middle. There are 15 residues in the CDR3.

This clonotype was seen repeatedly, ten times or more. A much larger clone lies one base from this, so it may be a read error. The chain links TRBV5-1 to TRBJ1-1; D is undetermined. Trimming left V 0 bases short and J 1 base short, with 7 bases between. Germline V lookup: CDR1 SGHRS, CDR2 YFSETQ. The CDR3 runs to 14 residues. As DNA, the CDR3 is TGCGCCAGCAGCTTGGTTCAGGAGAACACTGAAGCTTTCTTT. Translated: CASSLVQENTEAFF.

This clonotype was counted at least ten times. V and J are TRBV5-1 and TRBJ1-1; possible D gene TRBD1, 5 bases. The germline gives CDR1 SGHRS, CDR2 YFSETQ. This CDR3 region has 15 residues. Trimming stripped 4 bases from V and 4 bases from J, with 17 bases between. The CDR3 bases are TGCGCCAGCAGCCAGACGGGACTGCGGGGCACTGAAGCTTTCTTT. It specifies CASSQTGLRGTEAFF.

This clonotype appeared many times. V gene TRBV10-3 combines with J gene TRBJ2-1, with D perhaps matching TRBD2 (6 bases). Germline V gene lookup returns CDR1 ENHRY and CDR2 SYGVKD. The length of the CDR3 is 15 residues. V lost 2 bases to trimming and J lost 5 bases, with 13 bases between them. CDR3 nucleotides: TGTGCCATCAGTGAGAGAAGTGGGAGGAACAATGAGCAGTTCTTC. This encodes CAISERSGRNNEQFF.

This clonotype appeared many times. This chain joins TRBV7-2 and TRBJ2-3, with TRBD2 matching 7 bases. After removal of 3 bases from V and 4 bases from J, the junction contained 10 bases not matched to a gene. Germline CDR1 SGHTA, CDR2 FQGNSA. This CDR3 is built from 16 residues. CDR3 loop: CASSFLSAGRADTQYF. In nucleotides, the CDR3 is TGTGCCAGCAGCTTCCTCTCAGCGGGAAGGGCAGATACGCAGTATTTT.

The chain combines TRBV20-1 with TRBJ2-3, with unresolved D. Trimming pared 6 bases from V and 5 bases from J, leaving 9 bases between. Germline V CDR1 and CDR2: DFQATT, SNEGSKA (reference sequence). The CDR3 is 11 amino acids. The CDR3 loop reads CSARLVDTQYF. CDR3 in DNA: TGCAGTGCAAGACTTGTAGATACGCAGTATTTT.

This clonotype has at least ten counts. V is TRBV7-8 and J is TRBJ2-2; TRBD1 is a possible D gene (6 bases). The germline V and J ends were trimmed by 5 bases and 7 bases, with 14 bases remaining between them. This CDR3 has 14 residues. The germline gives CDR1 SGHVS, CDR2 FQNEAQ. The CDR3 region is CASSQDRLSGELFF. The CDR3 nucleotides are TGTGCCAGCAGCCAGGACAGATTGAGCGGGGAGCTGTTTTTT.

The genes are TRBV12-3 or TRBV12-4 and TRBJ1-2, with D possibly TRBD1 on 6 matching bases. V lost 4 bases and J lost 5, with 14 bases in between. The CDR3 is made up of 14 amino acids. The CDR3 DNA follows: TGTGCCAGCAGTTCCCGAGGGGGTACGTATGGCTACACCTTC. It specifies CASSSRGGTYGYTF.

This clonotype was recorded at least ten times. CDR3 in DNA: TGCAGTGCTAGAGATGTGGCGGGAGGGCCGTCGGGCGAGCAGTACTTC. It is translated as CSARDVAGGPSGEQYF. The rearrangement links TRBV20-1 to TRBJ2-7; TRBD2 matches 9 bases. Germline V gene data show CDR1 as DFQATT and CDR2 as SNEGSKA (reference sequence). V shed 0 bases, J shed 6 bases, and the junction held 12 bases outside the gene matches. The CDR3 totals 16 residues.

There are many counts of this clonotype. The chain combines TRBV5-6 with TRBJ2-4; D perhaps matches TRBD1 (6 bases). V was clipped by 7 bases and J by 4 bases, with 15 bases between them. The length of the CDR3 is 14 residues. Germline CDR1 and CDR2: SGHDT and YYEEEE. The CDR3 region has the DNA TGTGCCAGCCGGCCCTTCGGACAGAAAAACATTCAGTACTTC. Translating it yields CASRPFGQKNIQYF.

This clonotype was found many times. The CDR3 DNA reads as TGTGCCAGCACAAGCGGGGGCCAATACGAGCAGTACTTC. Amino acid sequence: CASTSGGQYEQYF. V gene TRBV28 combines with J gene TRBJ2-7, with TRBD2 matching over 8 bases. CDR1 MDHEN and CDR2 SYDVKM come from the germline V gene. This CDR3 contains 13 residues. Trimming took 7 bases from V and 4 from J; bases not matched to a gene: 6.

In this sample, this clonotype turned up many times. The chain is built from TRBV20-1 and TRBJ2-5, with TRBD2 identical over 9 bases. V trimming: 3 bases; J trimming: 5 bases; junction bases outside the gene matches: 10. The CDR3 spans 15 residues. Germline V gene sequence: CDR1 DFQATT, CDR2 SNEGSKA (reference sequence). The chain's CDR3 is CSASRPGTSSETQYF. CDR3 in DNA: TGCAGTGCTAGTCGACCCGGGACTAGCAGTGAGACCCAGTACTTC.

This clonotype was seen at least ten times. The chain joins TRBV3-1 to TRBJ1-1; possible D gene TRBD1, 5 bases. V shed 3 bases and J shed 6 bases, with 20 bases lying between them. The CDR3 runs to 16 residues. Germline V gives CDR1 LGHDT, CDR2 YNNKEL (reference sequence). The CDR3 sequence is CASSQGNGAPWAEAFF. DNA for the CDR3: TGTGCCAGCAGCCAGGGCAATGGGGCACCTTGGGCTGAAGCTTTCTTT. Supplemented by reference TRBV3-1 and TRBJ1-1, the full variable domain reads DTAVSQTPKYLVTQMGNDKSIKCEQNLGHDTMYWYKQDSKKFLKIMFSYNNKELIINETVPNRFSPKSPDKAHLNLHINSLELGDSAVYFCASSQGNGAPWAEAFFGQGTRLTVV.